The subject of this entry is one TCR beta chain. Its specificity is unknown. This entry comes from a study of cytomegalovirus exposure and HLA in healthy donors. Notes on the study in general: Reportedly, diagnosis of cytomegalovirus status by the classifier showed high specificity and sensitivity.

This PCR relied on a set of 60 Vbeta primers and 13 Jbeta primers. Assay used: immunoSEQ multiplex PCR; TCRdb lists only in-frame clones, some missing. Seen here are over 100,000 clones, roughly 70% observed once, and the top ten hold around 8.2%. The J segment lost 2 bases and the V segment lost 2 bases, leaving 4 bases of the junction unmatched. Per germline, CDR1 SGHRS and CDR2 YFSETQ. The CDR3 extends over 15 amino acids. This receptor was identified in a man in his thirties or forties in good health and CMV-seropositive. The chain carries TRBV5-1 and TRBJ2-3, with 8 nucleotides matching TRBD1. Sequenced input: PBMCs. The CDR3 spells CASSFGQGYTDTQYF. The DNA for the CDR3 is TGCGCCAGCAGCTTCGGACAGGGATACACAGATACGCAGTATTTT.